This passage covers 18 T cell receptor beta chains from one sample sequenced in a study of T cell responses to AZD1222 COVID-19 vaccine. TCRdb's copy holds only in-frame clones and misses some; the assay was immunoSEQ multiplex PCR. The data show approximately 68,000 clones, 88% seen once. Source: peripheral blood, taken on day 0 of AZD1222 vaccination. The receptors were sampled from an adult in good health.

This clone occurred a few times. This chain connects TRBV28 to TRBJ2-1; 11 nucleotides agree with TRBD2. Germline V lookup: CDR1 MDHEN, CDR2 SYDVKM. The CDR3 loop spans 12 amino acids. V gave up 6 bases and J gave up 13 bases; unmatched junction bases: 5. In nucleotides, the CDR3 is TGTGCCAGCAGGGTAGCGGGAGGGCCACAGTTCTTC. Translating it yields CASRVAGGPQFF.

Comment on this clone: This same CDR3 is encoded by further DNA sequences in the sample. The rearrangement uses TRBV5-1 and TRBJ2-7; D gene unclear. The length of the CDR3 is 14 residues. Germline V gene sequence: CDR1 SGHRS, CDR2 YFSETQ. V lost 0 bases and J 0 bases, leaving 7 bases between the germline ends. This chain's CDR3 is CASSLGGSSYEQYF. Here the CDR3 DNA reads TGCGCCAGCAGCTTGGGTGGTAGCTCCTACGAGCAGTACTTC.

The chain joins TRBV5-1 to TRBJ2-3, with 8 bases matching TRBD2. CDR1 and CDR2 (germline): SGHRS, YFSETQ. This CDR3 region has 16 residues. V shed 2 bases and J 0 bases; nucleotides not matched to a gene: 5. In DNA form, the CDR3 reads TGCGCCAGCAGCTTAAGGGCTAGCGGGAGCACAGATACGCAGTATTTT. Protein sequence: CASSLRASGSTDTQYF.

The genes are TRBV9 and TRBJ2-7, with no clear D. V was trimmed by 6 bases and J by 5 bases, leaving 18 bases between them. This CDR3 is 14 amino acids long. Germline values: CDR1 SGDLS, CDR2 YYNGEE. In DNA form, the CDR3 reads TGTGCCAGCACCCAGGTAGGGCAGCTCCACGAGCAGTACTTC. It codes for CASTQVGQLHEQYF.

The CDR3 reads CASRLAGLGRVTEAFF. DNA of the CDR3: TGTGCCAGTAGACTAGCAGGGCTCGGGAGGGTGACTGAAGCTTTCTTT. This rearrangement joins TRBV19 to TRBJ1-1, with a tentative D call TRBD1 (5 bases). V was pared by 6 bases and J by 5 bases, with 22 bases between. Per the germline V gene, CDR1 is LNHDA and CDR2 is SQIVND (reference sequence). The CDR3 sequence is 16 residues long. The full variable domain, completed using reference TRBV19 and TRBJ1-1, is DGGITQSPKYLFRKEGQNVTLSCEQNLNHDAMYWYRQDPGQGLRLIYYSQIVNDFQKGDIAEGYSVSREKKESFPLTVTSAQKNPTAFYLCASRLAGLGRVTEAFFGQGTRLTVV.

The chain couples TRBV2 to TRBJ2-7; 10 nucleotides agree with TRBD2. V lost 5 bases, J lost 5 bases, and 12 bases stayed unmatched. This CDR3 has 16 amino acids. Germline CDR1 is SNHLY and CDR2 is FYNNEI. CDR3 in amino acids: CASSPLASGSRDEQYF. In nucleotides, the CDR3 is TGTGCCAGCAGTCCCTTGGCTAGCGGGAGTCGGGACGAGCAGTACTTC.

The chain joins TRBV19 to TRBJ2-7, with D possibly matching TRBD1 (6 bases). V lost 5 bases to trimming and J lost 2 bases, with 7 bases between them. Looked up from germline, CDR1 is LNHDA and CDR2 is SQIVND (reference sequence). The CDR3 extends over 12 amino acids. CDR3 residues: CASSPGAYEQYF. The CDR3 region has the DNA TGTGCCAGTAGTCCAGGGGCCTACGAGCAGTACTTC.

The chain links TRBV7-2 to TRBJ2-7; unclear D gene. The germline gives CDR1 SGHTA, CDR2 FQGNSA. This CDR3 spans 13 amino acids. Trimming removed 3 bases at V and 4 bases at J, with 10 bases between. CDR3 protein: CASSFGQRYEQYF. The CDR3 nucleotides are TGTGCCAGCAGCTTTGGGCAGAGGTACGAGCAGTACTTC.

This clone was seen once. This chain links TRBV9 with TRBJ2-1, with TRBD2 identical over 11 bases. The CDR3 consists of 15 residues. Trimming took 0 bases from V and 9 from J; bases not matched to a gene: 5. The germline CDR1 and CDR2 sequences are SGDLS and YYNGEE. The chain's CDR3 is CASSVVSGRASEQFF. The CDR3 DNA follows: TGTGCCAGCAGCGTAGTTAGCGGGAGGGCCAGTGAGCAGTTCTTC.

The chain couples TRBV28 to TRBJ1-1; D might be TRBD1 (5 bases). Trimming took 1 base from V and 1 from J, leaving 7 bases between them. Germline V gives CDR1 MDHEN, CDR2 SYDVKM. The CDR3 covers 14 residues. The CDR3 reads CASSLSGTNTEAFF. DNA of the CDR3: TGTGCCAGCAGTTTATCGGGGACGAACACTGAAGCTTTCTTT.

CDR3 nucleotide sequence: TGTGCCAGCAGTTTCGGTGGGGGTTCCTACGAGCAGTACTTC. As protein: CASSFGGGSYEQYF. The chain uses TRBV28 and TRBJ2-7; D tentatively fits TRBD1 or TRBD2 (5 bases each). There are 14 residues in the CDR3. The V end was cut by 3 bases, the J end by 1 base, with 10 bases between. Germline V gives CDR1 MDHEN, CDR2 SYDVKM.

The CDR3 DNA is TGTGCCAGCAGCTACGACAGGGGGACTGAAGCTTTCTTT. This encodes CASSYDRGTEAFF. This chain uses TRBV5-8 with TRBJ1-1; 9 bases map to TRBD1. The V gene's germline CDR1 is SGHTS and CDR2 YDEGEE. The CDR3 is 13 amino acids. Trimming cost V 3 bases and J 5 bases; bases outside gene matches: 2. The full variable domain, in which reference TRBV5-8 and TRBJ1-1 provide the parts outside the CDR3, is EAGVTQSPTHLIKTRGQQATLRCSPISGHTSVYWYQQALGLGLQFLLWYDEGEERNRGNFPPRFSGRQFPNYSSELNVNALELEDSALYLCASSYDRGTEAFFGQGTRLTVV.

The CDR3 DNA reads TGTGCCAGCGGGGAGGGTTCCCAGCATTTT. Its protein is CASGEGSQHF. The V and J genes are TRBV12-3 or TRBV12-4 and TRBJ1-5; no reliable D call. The CDR3 contains 10 residues. V lost 8 bases, J lost 11 bases, and 10 bases lay in between.

This chain links TRBV4-1 with TRBJ2-7; 9 bases line up with TRBD1. CDR1 and CDR2 (germline): MGHRA, YSYEKL. J was trimmed by 4 bases and V by 0 bases; bases with no gene match: 7. There are 16 residues in the CDR3. CDR3 DNA: TGCGCCAGCAGCCAAGATCGCGGGACAGGGTATTACGAGCAGTACTTC. It codes for CASSQDRGTGYYEQYF.

The chain uses TRBV5-1 and TRBJ1-4; maybe TRBD1 (5 bases). Germline V gives CDR1 SGHRS, CDR2 YFSETQ. Trimming stripped 4 bases from V and 3 bases from J, with 10 bases between. The length of the CDR3 is 14 residues. In DNA form, the CDR3 reads TGCGCCAGCAGCCAAGGGGCGGCTAATGAAAAACTGTTTTTT. Its translation: CASSQGAANEKLFF. Full variable domain (rest looked up from reference TRBV5-1 and TRBJ1-4): KAGVTQTPRYLIKTRGQQVTLSCSPISGHRSVSWYQQTPGQGLQFLFEYFSETQRNKGNFPGRFSGRQFSNSRSEMNVSTLELGDSALYLCASSQGAANEKLFFGSGTQLSVL.

This clone was observed a handful of times. The CDR3 nucleotides read TGTGCCGTCCGGGACAGGGATTTTGGCAATCAGCCCCAGCATTTT. The encoded protein is CAVRDRDFGNQPQHF. The chain joins TRBV19 to TRBJ1-5, with 9 bases that match TRBD1. The CDR3 totals 15 residues. With V trimmed by 11 bases and J by 2 bases, 10 bases remained unmatched. Germline CDR1 and CDR2: LNHDA and SQIVND (reference sequence). The entire variable domain, with the rest obtained from reference TRBV19 and TRBJ1-5, is as follows: DGGITQSPKYLFRKEGQNVTLSCEQNLNHDAMYWYRQDPGQGLRLIYYSQIVNDFQKGDIAEGYSVSREKKESFPLTVTSAQKNPTAFYLCAVRDRDFGNQPQHFGDGTRLSIL.

This chain links TRBV2 with TRBJ1-2; possible D gene TRBD1, 5 bases. The V gene lost 4 bases and the J gene lost 6 bases, with 12 bases spanning the gap. The CDR3 runs 13 residues. The germline V gene has CDR1 SNHLY and CDR2 FYNNEI. CDR3 sequence (DNA): TGTGCCAGCAGTGTTGACAGAGTTAATGGCTACACCTTC. This codes for CASSVDRVNGYTF.

The chain is built from TRBV6-5 and TRBJ2-1, with a weak D call TRBD1 (5 bases). The V gene lost 5 bases and the J gene lost 8 bases, with 7 bases spanning the gap. The CDR3 spans 11 residues. Germline V gene data show CDR1 as MNHEY and CDR2 as SVGAGI. CDR3 sequence: CASSRGDEQFF. CDR3 sequence (DNA): TGTGCCAGCAGTAGGGGTGATGAGCAGTTCTTC.